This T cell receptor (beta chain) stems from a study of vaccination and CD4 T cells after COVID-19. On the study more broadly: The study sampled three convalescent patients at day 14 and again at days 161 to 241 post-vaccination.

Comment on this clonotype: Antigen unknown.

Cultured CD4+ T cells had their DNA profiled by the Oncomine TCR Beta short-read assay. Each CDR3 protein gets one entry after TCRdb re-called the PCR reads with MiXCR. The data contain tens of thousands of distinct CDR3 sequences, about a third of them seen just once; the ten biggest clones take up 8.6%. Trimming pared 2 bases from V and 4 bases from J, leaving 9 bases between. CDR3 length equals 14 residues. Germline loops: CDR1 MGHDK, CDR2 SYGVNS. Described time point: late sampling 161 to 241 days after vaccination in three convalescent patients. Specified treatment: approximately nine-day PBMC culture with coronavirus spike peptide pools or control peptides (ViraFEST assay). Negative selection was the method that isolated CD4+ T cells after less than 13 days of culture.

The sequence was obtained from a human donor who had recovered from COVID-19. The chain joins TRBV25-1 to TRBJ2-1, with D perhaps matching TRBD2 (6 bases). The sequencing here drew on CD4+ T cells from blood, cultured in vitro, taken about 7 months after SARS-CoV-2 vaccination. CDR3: CASSERRVYNEQFF. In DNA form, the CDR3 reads TGTGCCAGCAGTGAACGGAGGGTATACAATGAGCAGTTCTTC.